The 15 T cell receptor beta chains below come from one sample, sequenced in a study of cytomegalovirus exposure and HLA in healthy donors. The study ran its PCR with 60 Vbeta and 13 Jbeta primers. Assay used: immunoSEQ multiplex PCR; TCRdb lists only in-frame clones, some missing. The table has about 160,000 clones, approximately 78% seen once. Sequences were obtained from PBMCs. The receptors were sampled from a girl aged 2 to 10 in good health and CMV-seropositive.

The V and J genes are TRBV19 and TRBJ2-4, with 8 nucleotides matching TRBD1. V lost 3 bases, J lost 7 bases, and 8 bases stayed unmatched. Germline V gene data show CDR1 as LNHDA and CDR2 as SQIVND (reference sequence). The CDR3 is 15 residues long. CDR3 in amino acids: CASSIQTGGKNIQYF. The CDR3 coding sequence is TGTGCCAGTAGTATTCAAACAGGGGGAAAGAACATTCAGTACTTC.

The chain uses TRBV19 and TRBJ2-7; 7 bases match TRBD2. The CDR3 has 15 residues. J lost 0 bases, V lost 8 bases, and 10 bases had no gene match. Germline values: CDR1 LNHDA, CDR2 SQIVND (reference sequence). The CDR3 loop is CASSPGGFDSYEQYF. Written as DNA, the CDR3 is TGTGCCAGTTCCCCGGGGGGTTTCGACTCCTACGAGCAGTACTTC.

The chain is built from TRBV30 and TRBJ1-1; no definite D call. Trimming pared 7 bases from V and 5 bases from J, leaving 14 bases between. The germline V gene has CDR1 GTSNPN and CDR2 SVGIG (reference sequence). The CDR3 contains 12 residues. The CDR3 DNA is TGTGCCTACGAGGGAAGGAGGACTGAAGCTTTCTTT. Its translation is CAYEGRRTEAFF.

This clone was picked up a small number of times. The chain has TRBV27 and TRBJ2-2, with 11 bases lining up with TRBD2. Germline trimming cut 3 bases from V and 5 bases from J; bases unmatched to any gene: 14. Germline-derived CDR1 and CDR2 are MNHEY and SMNVEV (reference sequence). There are 19 residues in the CDR3. The CDR3 bases are TGTGCCAGCAGTTTTCAGACTAGCGGGAAAACTTTAGGGACCGGGGAGCTGTTTTTT. Translation gives CASSFQTSGKTLGTGELFF.

CDR3 coding DNA: TGTGCCAGCAGCTTAAAGAGTTCACAGGGGTTGTACGAGCAGTACTTC. As protein: CASSLKSSQGLYEQYF. The genes are TRBV7-9 and TRBJ2-7; TRBD1 aligns across 7 bases. The V gene end was trimmed by 2 bases and the J gene end by 4 bases; junction bases not matched to a gene: 11. The CDR3 is 16 amino acids. Looked up from germline, CDR1 is SEHNR and CDR2 is FQNEAQ (reference sequence).

This clone came up once. The V gene is TRBV11-2, the J gene TRBJ2-3, with TRBD2 matching over 11 bases. The junction had 3 bases not matched to a gene; V was cut back by 1 base and J by 3 bases. From germline, CDR1 is SGHAT and CDR2 FQNNGV. CDR3 length: 16 amino acids. The CDR3 here is CASSLGIAGGTDTQYF. DNA of the CDR3: TGTGCCAGCAGCTTAGGGATAGCGGGAGGGACAGATACGCAGTATTTT.

The rearrangement uses TRBV4-1 and TRBJ2-7; D is ambiguous. This CDR3 is 13 amino acids long. Germline CDR1 MGHRA, CDR2 YSYEKL. Trimming took 4 bases from V and 5 from J, leaving 12 bases between them. CDR3: CASSLRLRDEQYF. Here the CDR3 DNA reads TGCGCCAGCAGCCTTCGGCTCCGGGACGAGCAGTACTTC.

The chain has TRBV28 and TRBJ2-3; D gene unclear. The CDR3 totals 12 residues. The V end lost 7 bases, the J end lost 0 bases, and 5 bases lay between the germline ends. Germline loops: CDR1 MDHEN, CDR2 SYDVKM. The CDR3 coding sequence is TGTGCCAGCACCCCTAGCACAGATACGCAGTATTTT. This gives the protein CASTPSTDTQYF.

This chain uses TRBV7-3 with TRBJ2-2, with unresolved D. The CDR3 totals 16 residues. The germline V gene has CDR1 SGHTA and CDR2 FQGTGA. Trimming pared 2 bases from V and 2 bases from J, leaving 12 bases between. The CDR3 protein is CASSLFRGLNTGELFF. The CDR3 nucleotides are TGTGCCAGCAGCTTATTTCGTGGGCTAAACACCGGGGAGCTGTTTTTT.

The chain combines TRBV27 with TRBJ1-1; D not certain. This CDR3 comprises 13 residues. Germline V gene sequence: CDR1 MNHEY, CDR2 SMNVEV (reference sequence). Trimming removed 5 bases from V and 2 bases from J, with 9 bases in between. This chain's CDR3 is CASSTQLNTEAFF. The CDR3 nucleotides read TGTGCCAGCAGTACACAGTTAAACACTGAAGCTTTCTTT.

CDR3 in amino acids: CASSELAGIPHGTDTQYF. The CDR3 DNA reads TGTGCCAGCAGTGAACTAGCGGGAATCCCACACGGCACAGATACGCAGTATTTT. This chain links TRBV6-1 with TRBJ2-3; 9 nucleotides line up with TRBD2. The CDR3 has 18 amino acids. CDR1 is MNHNS and CDR2 is SASEGT in the germline V gene. The V and J ends lost 2 bases and 1 base, in that order; junction bases with no gene match: 10.

This CDR3 reads CASSLNGGNYEQYF. The CDR3 region has the DNA TGTGCCAGCAGTTTAAACGGGGGGAACTACGAGCAGTACTTC. V gene TRBV27 combines with J gene TRBJ2-7; 7 bases are a match to TRBD2. The V gene end was trimmed by 2 bases and the J gene end by 3 bases; junction bases not matched to a gene: 4. The CDR3 runs to 14 residues. CDR1 MNHEY and CDR2 SMNVEV come from the germline V gene (reference sequence).

The chain employs TRBV19 and TRBJ1-5; maybe TRBD1 (6 bases). The CDR3 loop spans 14 amino acids. Trimming shortened V by 2 bases and J by 4 bases, and 9 bases separated the two germline ends. Per the germline V gene, CDR1 is LNHDA and CDR2 is SQIVND (reference sequence). The CDR3 reads CASSIRTENQPQHF. CDR3 coding DNA: TGTGCCAGTAGTATACGGACAGAAAATCAGCCCCAGCATTTT.

The chain is built from TRBV19 and TRBJ1-2, with a tentative D call TRBD1 (6 bases). The CDR3 runs to 14 residues. Germline V gene data show CDR1 as LNHDA and CDR2 as SQIVND (reference sequence). V lost 7 bases, J lost 4 bases, and 16 bases lay in between. CDR3 in DNA: TGTGCCAGTACTCGGACAGCAGTGCCCTATGGCTACACCTTC. This codes for CASTRTAVPYGYTF.

The CDR3 nucleotides read TGTGCTAGTGGTTTGCTAGGGGTGGACGGGGAGCTGTTTTTT. Amino acids: CASGLLGVDGELFF. The rearrangement uses TRBV12-5 and TRBJ2-2; maybe TRBD1 (5 bases). The germline V and J ends were trimmed by 2 bases and 7 bases, with 11 bases remaining between them. Germline V CDR1 and CDR2: LGHNT, FRNRAP. The CDR3 has 14 residues.